The 15 T cell receptor beta chains given below trace back to one sample, sequenced in a study of read filtering for tumor transcriptome and immune sequencing. Molecular barcoded adaptors covering alpha/delta and beta/gamma chains were used on 400 ng RNA. TCRdb processed the reads anew with MiXCR; each CDR3 protein has one entry. The sample lists 60,000 or so distinct CDR3 sequences, 15% to 20% occurring once. Sequencing used a population of CD138-negative cells sorted from bone marrow. The receptors were gathered from a donor at least 40 years old with multiple myeloma.

Ten or more counts support this clonotype. The chain recombines TRBV7-6 with TRBJ2-5; TRBD1 might be the D (6 bases). Germline-derived CDR1 and CDR2 are SGHVS and FNYEAQ. The CDR3 runs 18 residues. V dropped 4 bases and J dropped 1 base, with 22 bases sitting between them. This chain's CDR3 is CASSYPGGGERLQETQYF. CDR3 coding DNA: TGTGCCAGCAGCTACCCGGGTGGGGGCGAACGACTCCAAGAGACCCAGTACTTC.

This clonotype was seen repeatedly, ten times or more. This chain links TRBV7-3 with TRBJ1-3; D is unresolved. CDR1 is SGHTA and CDR2 is FQGTGA in the germline V gene. CDR3 size: 15 residues. The V gene lost 3 bases and the J gene lost 0 bases, with 9 bases spanning the gap. The CDR3 DNA reads as TGTGCCAGCAGCTTTGTGACACGCTCTGGAAACACCATATATTTT. Residues: CASSFVTRSGNTIYF.

At least ten counts were recorded for this clonotype. The V call is TRBV15, the J call TRBJ2-5; D is perhaps TRBD2 (6 bases). The germline gives CDR1 LNHNV, CDR2 YYDKDF (reference sequence). The CDR3 sequence is 14 residues long. V gave up 6 bases and J gave up 0 bases, with 11 bases separating them. CDR3 residues: CATSRRGDQETQYF. The CDR3, as DNA: TGTGCCACCAGTCGGCGGGGAGACCAAGAGACCCAGTACTTC.

This clonotype came up many times. This chain links TRBV6-1 with TRBJ2-7; D is unresolved. Germline CDR1 is MNHNS and CDR2 is SASEGT. V was trimmed by 0 bases and J by 2 bases, leaving 11 bases between them. This CDR3 comprises 15 residues. The CDR3 nucleotides read TGTGCCAGCAGTGAAGCTGCCGGGCTCACCTACGAGCAGTACTTC. It specifies CASSEAAGLTYEQYF.

Concerning this clonotype itself: This may stem from a read error, because a much larger clone lies one nucleotide away. Lacking the conserved final phenylalanine or tryptophan, this CDR3 likely reflects a read error. The rearrangement uses TRBV6-6 and TRBJ2-3; D may be TRBD1 (6 bases). Germline values: CDR1 MNHNY, CDR2 SVGAGI (reference sequence). The CDR3 runs 13 residues. Deletions cut 10 bases from V and 2 bases from J, with 13 bases between. CDR3 protein: CATLGGPTDTQYL. The DNA for the CDR3 is TGTGCCACCTTAGGGGGACCCACAGATACGCAGTATCTT.

Comments on this clonotype: Germline is not matched at one junction end, which may reflect a read error. In nucleotides, the CDR3 is TGTGCTAGCAGCTCCACGATTCGACTAGCGGGGGTCCCGAACACCGGGGAGCTGTTTTTT. It translates to CASSSTIRLAGVPNTGELFF. This sequence joins TRBV7-7 and TRBJ2-2; 12 bases are shared with TRBD2. Germline V gene sequence: CDR1 SSHAT, CDR2 FNYEAQ (reference sequence). The CDR3 runs 20 residues.

This clonotype has at least ten counts. The genes are TRBV7-2 and TRBJ1-5; D uncertain. Between the trimmed V and J ends, which lost 6 bases and 0 bases, there was a span of 6 bases. The CDR3 has 13 amino acids. Germline V lookup: CDR1 SGHTA, CDR2 FQGNSA. CDR3 sequence (DNA): TGTGCCAGCAGGGCCCTTAGCAATCAGCCCCAGCATTTT. It encodes CASRALSNQPQHF.

This clonotype was counted ten times or more. The V call is TRBV2, the J call TRBJ2-5; perhaps D is TRBD1 or TRBD2 (6 bases each). This CDR3 contains 13 residues. Germline V gives CDR1 SNHLY, CDR2 FYNNEI. Trimming shortened V by 7 bases and J by 5 bases, and 14 bases separated the two germline ends. Here the CDR3 reads CASTLGGRETQYF. The CDR3 nucleotides read TGTGCCAGCACTTTAGGGGGGCGCGAGACCCAGTACTTC.

This clonotype was picked up many times. V and J are TRBV30 and TRBJ2-2; no clear D. The CDR3 length is 15 residues. From germline, CDR1 is GTSNPN and CDR2 SVGIG (reference sequence). The V end lost 2 bases, the J end lost 0 bases, and 10 bases lay between the germline ends. The CDR3 loop reads CAWSYGRSNTGELFF. CDR3 nucleotide sequence: TGTGCCTGGAGTTACGGGCGGTCGAACACCGGGGAGCTGTTTTTT.

This chain uses TRBV3-1 with TRBJ1-1, with a possible D match to TRBD1 (5 bases). The V and J ends lost 3 bases and 3 bases respectively, with 11 bases between them. This CDR3 has 14 amino acids. Per the germline V gene, CDR1 is LGHDT and CDR2 is YNNKEL (reference sequence). Written as DNA, the CDR3 is TGTGCCAGCAGCCATAGGGGACGGGACACTGAAGCTTTCTTT. Protein sequence: CASSHRGRDTEAFF.

This clonotype was detected ten times or more. The chain joins TRBV9 to TRBJ2-1; D unclear. Per the germline V gene, CDR1 is SGDLS and CDR2 is YYNGEE. The germline V and J ends were trimmed by 0 bases and 4 bases, with 11 bases remaining between them. CDR3 length equals 15 residues. In DNA form, the CDR3 reads TGTGCCAGCAGCGTAGGCGGCAACGATTACAATGAGCAGTTCTTC. This gives the protein CASSVGGNDYNEQFF. The full variable domain, with the rest looked up from reference TRBV9 and TRBJ2-1, is DSGVTQTPKHLITATGQRVTLRCSPRSGDLSVYWYQQSLDQGLQFLIQYYNGEERAKGNILERFSAQQFPDLHSELNLSSLELGDSALYFCASSVGGNDYNEQFFGPGTRLTVL.

With regard to this clonotype: This may come from a read error, since a much larger clone is one base off. The chain recombines TRBV19 with TRBJ2-5; D not certain. CDR1 LNHDA and CDR2 SQIVND come from the germline V gene (reference sequence). V lost 6 bases, J lost 0 bases, and 8 bases lay in between. CDR3 length: 13 residues. The CDR3 nucleotides read TGTGCCAGTAGCGAAGTAAACCAAGAGACCCAGTACTTC. This codes for CASSEVNQETQYF.

This clonotype was detected only once. A much more abundant neighbour one base away suggests this may be a read error. The chain carries TRBV10-3 and TRBJ2-7, with D unresolved. Germline CDR1 reads ENHRY; CDR2 reads SYGVKD. The CDR3 loop spans 12 amino acids. As DNA, the CDR3 is TGTGCCATCTGTGATGGTACAACTTTTCAGTACTTC. Translation gives CAICDGTTFQYF.

This clonotype was recorded many times. The V call is TRBV5-1, the J call TRBJ2-1, with 9 bases aligning to TRBD1. V was pared by 0 bases and J by 6 bases, with 7 bases of the junction left unmatched. The germline V gene has CDR1 SGHRS and CDR2 YFSETQ. The CDR3 consists of 16 residues. The CDR3 loop is CASSLVTGTGTNEQFF. The CDR3 DNA reads TGCGCCAGCAGCTTGGTTACCGGGACAGGGACCAATGAGCAGTTCTTC.

Turning to this clonotype: The junction differs from germline at one of its ends, possibly a read error. CDR3 DNA: TGCGCCAGCAGCTTGGAGCTAGCGGGAGGGCAGGAAGGCGGGGAGCTGTCTTTT. Amino acids: CASSLELAGGQEGGELSF. The chain combines TRBV5-1 with TRBJ2-2; 12 bases align to TRBD2. Germline CDR1 reads SGHRS; CDR2 reads YFSETQ. The CDR3 totals 18 residues.